One sample yielded the 31 T cell receptor beta chains listed below, sequenced in a study of T-cell reconstitution after alpha-beta-depleted transplantation in children. The authors prepared the TCRbeta library with unique molecular identifiers. TCRdb reanalysed the PCR reads using MiXCR and keeps one entry per CDR3 protein. The data contain tens of thousands of distinct CDR3 sequences, 5.8% of them singletons. Sequencing was performed on PBMCs, mostly from graft donor cells, taken 60 days after TCRalphabeta/CD19-depleted stem cell transplant. These receptors were obtained from a female patient aged 2-10 years who had a stem cell transplant for aplastic anemia, so the T cells may come from the graft donor.

The CDR3 spells CASRKRPGETQYF. In DNA form, the CDR3 reads TGTGCCAGCAGAAAACGACCGGGGGAGACCCAGTACTTC. V gene TRBV2 combines with J gene TRBJ2-5; D is perhaps TRBD2 (5 bases). The germline V gene encodes CDR1 SNHLY and CDR2 FYNNEI. CDR3 size: 13 residues. Deletions cut 6 bases from V and 5 bases from J, with 13 bases between.

This clonotype was found once. This chain uses TRBV7-6 with TRBJ1-3; no reliable D call. The germline V gene has CDR1 SGHVS and CDR2 FNYEAQ. The CDR3 length is 16 residues. V gave up 4 bases and J gave up 0 bases, with 13 bases separating them. The CDR3 nucleotides are TGTGCCAGCAGCTATTTACCGCCTAGCTCTGGAAACACCATATATTTT. Translating gives CASSYLPPSSGNTIYF.

The table lists this clonotype with many counts. The chain joins TRBV6-1 to TRBJ2-5; D might be TRBD1 (5 bases). The CDR3 sequence is 15 residues long. The ends were cut back, 1 base at V and 3 bases at J, with 12 bases in the middle. The germline CDR1 and CDR2 sequences are MNHNS and SASEGT. The CDR3 spells CASSEVSRAEETQYF. The DNA for the CDR3 is TGTGCCAGCAGTGAAGTCAGCAGGGCCGAAGAGACCCAGTACTTC.

The table lists this clonotype with many counts. The chain is built from TRBV3-1 and TRBJ2-7; D may match TRBD1 or TRBD2 (5 bases each). The ends were cut back, 9 bases at V and 0 bases at J, with 12 bases in the middle. The germline CDR1 and CDR2 sequences are LGHDT and YNNKEL (reference sequence). The CDR3 loop spans 13 amino acids. CDR3 nucleotides: TGTGCCAGTCAGGGACCACACTCCTACGAGCAGTACTTC. Translation: CASQGPHSYEQYF.

Many counts were recorded for this clonotype. V gene TRBV7-2 combines with J gene TRBJ1-2; 7 nucleotides match TRBD1. The CDR3 has 14 residues. The germline V gene encodes CDR1 SGHTA and CDR2 FQGNSA. The ends lost 4 bases at V and 0 bases at J; junction bases unmatched: 2. The CDR3 DNA sequence: TGTGCCAGCAGCTCACAGGGGACTAACTATGGCTACACCTTC. Amino acid sequence: CASSSQGTNYGYTF.

In this sample, this clonotype turned up a few times. V gene TRBV7-9 combines with J gene TRBJ2-5, with 12 nucleotides matching TRBD2. The CDR3 totals 20 residues. The trim removed 1 base at V and 4 bases at J, leaving 16 bases unmatched. In germline, CDR1 is SEHNR, CDR2 FQNEAQ (reference sequence). CDR3 amino acids: CASSLEWGLAGPKTRETQYF. CDR3 sequence (DNA): TGTGCCAGCAGCTTAGAATGGGGACTAGCGGGCCCTAAGACCAGAGAGACCCAGTACTTC.

There are many counts of this clonotype. The V call is TRBV30, the J call TRBJ2-7; D perhaps matches TRBD1 (5 bases). V lost 1 base to trimming and J lost 2 bases, with 9 bases between them. CDR1 is GTSNPN, CDR2 SVGIG, per germline (reference sequence). The CDR3 runs to 13 residues. The CDR3 DNA reads TGTGCCTGGAGTGCCAGGGTGGCCTACGAGCAGTACTTC. Amino acid sequence: CAWSARVAYEQYF.

This clonotype has only a few counts. The V and J genes are TRBV30 and TRBJ2-5, with a weak D call TRBD1 (6 bases). CDR1 and CDR2 from the germline V gene are GTSNPN and SVGIG (reference sequence). Between the trimmed V and J ends, which lost 7 bases and 0 bases, there was a span of 9 bases. The CDR3 is made up of 12 amino acids. The CDR3 sequence is CAFGQYQETQYF. In DNA, the CDR3 is TGTGCCTTCGGACAGTACCAAGAGACCCAGTACTTC. The variable domain in full, completed from reference TRBV30 and TRBJ2-5, reads SQTIHQWPATLVQPVGSPLSLECTVEGTSNPNLYWYRQAAGRGLQLLFYSVGIGQISSEVPQNLSASRPQDRQFILSSKKLLLSDSGFYLCAFGQYQETQYFGPGTRLLVL.

This clonotype was detected ten times or more. The gene calls are TRBV28 and TRBJ2-5, with TRBD1 matching 8 bases. This CDR3 is built from 13 residues. V trimming: 5 bases; J trimming: 3 bases; junction bases outside the gene matches: 2. Germline V gene data show CDR1 as MDHEN and CDR2 as SYDVKM. The CDR3 bases are TGTGCCAGCAGTCCGGGACAGGAAGAGACCCAGTACTTC. Its translation: CASSPGQEETQYF.

This clonotype showed up many times. The chain has TRBV12-3 or TRBV12-4 and TRBJ1-2; weak D call: TRBD1 (6 bases). CDR3 length equals 15 residues. V lost 4 bases and J 4 bases, leaving 16 bases between the germline ends. CDR3 region: CASSSLDRFSYGYTF. DNA for the CDR3: TGTGCCAGCAGTTCCTTAGACAGGTTTAGCTATGGCTACACCTTC.

In its sample, this clonotype was seen many times. The chain uses TRBV7-8 and TRBJ2-2; 7 bases agree with TRBD1. Germline assignment: CDR1 SGHVS and CDR2 FQNEAQ. J lost 4 bases, V lost 2 bases, and 7 bases had no gene match. The CDR3 extends over 16 amino acids. CDR3 bases: TGTGCCAGCAGCTTATCGGTGACAGGGAGCACCGGGGAGCTGTTTTTT. It is translated as CASSLSVTGSTGELFF.

This clonotype was seen ten or more times. The rearrangement links TRBV20-1 to TRBJ2-7, with TRBD2 matching 10 bases. V shed 6 bases and J 4 bases; nucleotides not matched to a gene: 3. The CDR3 runs 12 residues. Germline V lookup: CDR1 DFQATT, CDR2 SNEGSKA (reference sequence). As DNA, the CDR3 is TGCAGTGCCGGGACTAGCGCGTACGAGCAGTACTTC. Encoded protein: CSAGTSAYEQYF.

Note on this clonotype: A read error may be the cause here, since a much bigger clone is one base away. The chain uses TRBV20-1 and TRBJ1-4; D is perhaps TRBD1 (6 bases). In germline, CDR1 is DFQATT, CDR2 SNEGSKA (reference sequence). The CDR3 runs to 13 residues. Deletions cut 4 bases from V and 11 bases from J, with 17 bases between. The CDR3 is CSATTTGGDKLFF. The CDR3, as DNA: TGCAGTGCTACAACGACAGGCGGTGATAAACTGTTTTTT.

This clonotype was counted many times. The chain couples TRBV20-1 to TRBJ2-7; D ambiguous. Germline CDR1 DFQATT, CDR2 SNEGSKA (reference sequence). The CDR3 totals 15 residues. V was cut by 0 bases and J by 2 bases, with 14 bases left in between. As DNA, the CDR3 is TGCAGTGCTAGAGATAGGAAGGTACCAACCTACGAGCAGTACTTC. It specifies CSARDRKVPTYEQYF.

This clonotype was found a few times. The chain uses TRBV12-3 or TRBV12-4 and TRBJ1-1; the match to TRBD1 covers 7 bases. V lost 4 bases to trimming and J lost 7 bases; unmatched junction nucleotides: 9. The CDR3 has 14 residues. The CDR3 bases are TGTGCCAGCAGTTCGTTGGACAGGCACGGTGAAGCTTTCTTT. Protein product: CASSSLDRHGEAFF.

The table lists this clonotype with many counts. The V and J genes are TRBV7-8 and TRBJ2-4; TRBD2 agrees at 12 bases. V lost 3 bases, J lost 6 bases, and 6 bases stayed unmatched. The CDR3 is made up of 16 amino acids. Germline V gene lookup returns CDR1 SGHVS and CDR2 FQNEAQ. CDR3 coding DNA: TGTGCCAGCAGCTTGCTACTGACTAGCGGGGGAAACATTCAGTACTTC. Its protein is CASSLLLTSGGNIQYF.

This clonotype has ten or more counts. The chain joins TRBV29-1 to TRBJ2-5; D gene unclear. V lost 6 bases to trimming and J lost 5 bases, with 22 bases between them. Germline CDR1 SQVTM, CDR2 ANQGSEA. CDR3 length: 15 amino acids. The CDR3 region is CSVVLLGYRRETQYF. DNA of the CDR3: TGCAGCGTCGTCCTCTTAGGCTACCGACGGGAGACCCAGTACTTC.

This clonotype showed up just a few times. A much larger clone differs by one base, so this may be a read error. This chain joins TRBV7-2 and TRBJ1-4, with D perhaps TRBD1 (5 bases). Germline assignment: CDR1 SGHTA and CDR2 FQGNSA. The CDR3 runs 15 residues. The CDR3 DNA reads as TGTGCCAGCAGCTTAGAGGGCAGGGTCTCTGAAAAACTGCTTTTT. This codes for CASSLEGRVSEKLLF.

This clonotype was seen at least ten times. The chain combines TRBV2 with TRBJ2-7; no reliable D call. Trimming took off 1 base at V and 2 bases at J, with 12 bases between the two ends. The CDR3 contains 15 residues. Germline V CDR1 and CDR2: SNHLY, FYNNEI. The CDR3, as DNA: TGTGCCAGCAGTGAAGGGGCAGATGCCCCCTACGAGCAGTACTTC. Its protein product is CASSEGADAPYEQYF.

The sample holds many counts of this clonotype. In nucleotides, the CDR3 is TGTGCCAGCAGGCGCGGGACTAGCCGAAACCAGTACTTC. This translates into CASRRGTSRNQYF. This chain uses TRBV12-3 or TRBV12-4 with TRBJ2-5; the match to TRBD2 covers 9 bases. Trimming took 6 bases from V and 10 from J; bases not matched to a gene: 9. This CDR3 has 13 residues.

The chain employs TRBV18 and TRBJ2-6; TRBD1 agrees at 8 bases. There are 16 residues in the CDR3. The J segment lost 2 bases and the V segment lost 3 bases, leaving 3 bases of the junction unmatched. Germline CDR1 KGHSH, CDR2 LQKENI. The CDR3 DNA reads as TGTGCCAGCTCACCGACAGGGGTAGCTGGGGCCAACGTCCTGACTTTC. It codes for CASSPTGVAGANVLTF.

Ten or more counts support this clonotype. The V gene is TRBV12-3 or TRBV12-4, the J gene TRBJ2-7; D perhaps matches TRBD1 (6 bases). The CDR3 loop spans 16 amino acids. V lost 4 bases and J lost 2, with 18 bases in between. CDR3 DNA: TGTGCCAGCAGTTATTTTGGCAGGGGTAGGCCCTACGAGCAGTACTTC. Residues: CASSYFGRGRPYEQYF.

This clonotype was seen many times. The genes are TRBV12-3 or TRBV12-4 and TRBJ2-3, with D maybe TRBD2 (5 bases). This CDR3 has 14 amino acids. The V end was cut by 1 base, the J end by 2 bases, with 7 bases between. The CDR3 coding sequence is TGTGCCAGCAGTTTAGGACTACCCACAGATACGCAGTATTTT. This encodes CASSLGLPTDTQYF.

This clonotype was seen many times. V gene TRBV18 combines with J gene TRBJ2-7; 7 nucleotides agree with TRBD2. Per the germline V gene, CDR1 is KGHSH and CDR2 is LQKENI. This CDR3 has 14 amino acids. The trim removed 1 base at V and 6 bases at J, leaving 6 bases unmatched. CDR3 amino acids: CASSPQRESAEQYF. As DNA, the CDR3 is TGTGCCAGCTCACCACAGCGGGAATCGGCCGAGCAGTACTTC.

This chain links TRBV11-3 with TRBJ2-1; D is unclear. CDR1 and CDR2 from the germline V gene are SGHNT and YENEEA. The CDR3 runs 15 residues. Trimming removed 1 base from V and 2 bases from J, with 9 bases in between. CDR3 nucleotides: TGTGCCAGCAGCTTAGGAAGGGTTCCCTACAATGAGCAGTTCTTC. Its protein is CASSLGRVPYNEQFF. Variable domain in full (rest from reference TRBV11-3 and TRBJ2-1): EAGVVQSPRYKIIEKKQPVAFWCNPISGHNTLYWYLQNLGQGPELLIRYENEEAVDDSQLPKDRFSAERLKGVDSTLKIQPAELGDSAVYLCASSLGRVPYNEQFFGPGTRLTVL.

The table lists this clonotype with many counts. The chain recombines TRBV7-2 with TRBJ1-6; the match to TRBD1 covers 7 bases. From germline, CDR1 is SGHTA and CDR2 FQGNSA. V gave up 5 bases and J gave up 6 bases; unmatched junction bases: 7. There are 15 residues in the CDR3. The CDR3: CASSTRQGPNSPLHF. The CDR3 bases are TGTGCCAGCAGCACCCGACAGGGTCCTAATTCACCCCTCCACTTT.

This chain uses TRBV28 with TRBJ1-4; possible D gene TRBD1, 5 bases. V was clipped by 6 bases and J by 0 bases, with 8 bases between them. The germline V gene encodes CDR1 MDHEN and CDR2 SYDVKM. The CDR3 contains 14 residues. The CDR3 nucleotides are TGTGCCAGCAGCGGGGCAGCAACTAATGAAAAACTGTTTTTT. As protein: CASSGAATNEKLFF.

The rearrangement joins TRBV24-1 to TRBJ2-3; tentative D call: TRBD2 (5 bases). The CDR3 is 16 residues long. Germline CDR1 reads KGHDR; CDR2 reads SFDVKD. The V gene lost 0 bases and the J gene lost 5 bases, with 14 bases spanning the gap. The CDR3 is CATSDLAGGRGDTQYF. For the CDR3, the DNA is TGTGCCACCAGTGATTTGGCGGGTGGCCGGGGAGATACGCAGTATTTT.

This clonotype was counted ten times or more. The rearrangement uses TRBV28 and TRBJ1-4; no reliable D call. CDR1 is MDHEN, CDR2 SYDVKM, per germline. The CDR3 extends over 11 amino acids. The V and J ends lost 7 bases and 3 bases respectively, with 3 bases between them. The CDR3 is CASKANEKLFF. The CDR3 coding sequence is TGTGCCAGCAAGGCTAATGAAAAACTGTTTTTT.

This clonotype has more than one count but fewer than ten. The chain recombines TRBV7-9 with TRBJ2-6, with D tentatively TRBD1 or TRBD2 (5 bases each). The germline gives CDR1 SEHNR, CDR2 FQNEAQ (reference sequence). CDR3 length: 16 amino acids. V lost 5 bases to trimming and J lost 2 bases, with 13 bases between them. CDR3 residues: CASSASGRAGANVLTF. The CDR3 DNA sequence: TGTGCCAGCAGCGCCTCGGGGCGCGCTGGGGCCAACGTCCTGACTTTC.

The chain has TRBV4-1 and TRBJ2-7; 15 bases fit TRBD2. CDR1 is MGHRA and CDR2 is YSYEKL in the germline V gene. The CDR3 runs 19 residues. Trimming at V came to 5 bases and at J to 5 bases, leaving 16 bases not matched to a gene. The CDR3 region is CASSGRTSGGAEGLNEQYF. Written as DNA, the CDR3 is TGCGCCAGCAGCGGCCGGACTAGCGGGGGGGCCGAAGGATTGAACGAGCAGTACTTC.